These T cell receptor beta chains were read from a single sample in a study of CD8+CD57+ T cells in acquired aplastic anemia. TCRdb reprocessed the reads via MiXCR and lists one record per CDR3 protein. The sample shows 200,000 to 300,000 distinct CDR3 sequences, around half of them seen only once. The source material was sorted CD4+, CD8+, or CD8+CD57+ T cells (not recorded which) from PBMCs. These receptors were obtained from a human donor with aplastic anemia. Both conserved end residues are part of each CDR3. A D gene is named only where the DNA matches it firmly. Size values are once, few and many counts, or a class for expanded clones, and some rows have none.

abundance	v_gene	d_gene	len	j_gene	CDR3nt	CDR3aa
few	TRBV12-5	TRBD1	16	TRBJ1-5	TGTGCTAGTGGTTTGGGGACAGGTCCCGTGGATCAGCCCCAGCATTTT	CASGLGTGPVDQPQHF
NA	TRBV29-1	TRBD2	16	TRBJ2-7	TGCAGCGTGACCGGGACTAGCGGGAGGGAGAGGTACGAGCAGTACTTC	CSVTGTSGRERYEQYF
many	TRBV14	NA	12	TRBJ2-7	TGTGCCAGCAGCCAAGCAACCTACGAGCAGTACTTC	CASSQATYEQYF
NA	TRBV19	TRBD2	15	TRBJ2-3	TGTGCCACTAGTAGGGGTAGCGGGGGCACAGATACGCAGTATTTT	CATSRGSGGTDTQYF
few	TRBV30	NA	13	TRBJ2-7	TGTGCCTGGACGGCAGGGAGTCCCTACGAGCAGTACTTC	CAWTAGSPYEQYF
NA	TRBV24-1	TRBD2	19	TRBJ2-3	TGTGCCACCAGTGATCAAACTACATCGGGACTAGCGGTTAAAGGTACGCAGTATTTT	CATSDQTTSGLAVKGTQYF
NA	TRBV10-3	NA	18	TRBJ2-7	TGTGCCATCAGTGAGTCTCAAGTTCTCCGTCGTGGGCCCTACGAGCAGTACTTC	CAISESQVLRRGPYEQYF
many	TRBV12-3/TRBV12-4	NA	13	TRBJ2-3	TGTGCCAGCAGCAGGGACAGCACAGATACGCAGTATTTT	CASSRDSTDTQYF
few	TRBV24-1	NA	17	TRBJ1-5	TGTGCCACCAGTGACCGTTATCGACTGGACCTTGGACAGCCCCAGCATTTT	CATSDRYRLDLGQPQHF
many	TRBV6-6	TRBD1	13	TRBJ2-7	TGTGCCAGCAACCCGGGACAGGGAGACGAGCAGTACTTC	CASNPGQGDEQYF
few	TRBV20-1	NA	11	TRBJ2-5	TGCAGTGCTAGTCACCAAGAGACCCAGTACTTC	CSASHQETQYF
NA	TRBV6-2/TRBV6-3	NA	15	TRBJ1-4	TGTGCCAGCAGTACCCGCGGGGGATGGGGAGAAAAACTGTTTTTT	CASSTRGGWGEKLFF
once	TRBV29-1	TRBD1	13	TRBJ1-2	TGCAGCGTTGAGTTACAGGGGTACTATGGCTACACCTTC	CSVELQGYYGYTF
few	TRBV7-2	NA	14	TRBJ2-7	TGTGCCAGCAGCTTAGGCGGGAAAGCCTACGAGCAGTACTTC	CASSLGGKAYEQYF
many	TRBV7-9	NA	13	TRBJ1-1	TGTGCCAGCAGTTATATTAGGACTGGTGAAGCTTTCTTT	CASSYIRTGEAFF
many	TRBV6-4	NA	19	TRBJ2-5	TGTGCCAGCAGTGAGTTAGTCTATCGGTCGCTGGTAACCCAAGAGACCCAGTACTTC	CASSELVYRSLVTQETQYF
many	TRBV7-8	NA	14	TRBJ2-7	TGTGCCAGCAGCCCTCTGGGGGTGGCCTACGAGCAGTACTTC	CASSPLGVAYEQYF
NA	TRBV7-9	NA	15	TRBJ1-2	TGCGCCAGCAGCTCCTTCAGGGGAGGAGACTATGGCTACACCTTC	CASSSFRGGDYGYTF
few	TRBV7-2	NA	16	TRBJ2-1	TGTGCCAGTAGCCCAGGGGCACGAAGCTCCTACAGTGAGCAGTTCTTC	CASSPGARSSYSEQFF
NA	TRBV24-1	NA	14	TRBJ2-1	TGTGCCACCAGTCGTAGCGGTTCCTACAATGAGCAGTTCTTC	CATSRSGSYNEQFF
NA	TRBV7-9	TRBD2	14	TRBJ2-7	TGTGCCAGCAGCTTAGAGGGCGGGGGGAACGAGCAGTACTTC	CASSLEGGGNEQYF
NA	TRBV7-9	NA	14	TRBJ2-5	TGTGCCAGCAGCTTAGATTCAAGACAAGAGACCCAGTACTTC	CASSLDSRQETQYF
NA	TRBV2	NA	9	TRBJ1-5	TGTGCCAGGACAGTTCCCGAGCATTTT	CARTVPEHF
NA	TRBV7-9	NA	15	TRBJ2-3	TGTGCCAGCAGCTCAACGGGACGTGGCACAGATACGCAGTATTTT	CASSSTGRGTDTQYF
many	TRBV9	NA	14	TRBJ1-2	TGTGCCAGCAGCGCGGCTCGGGACAACTATGGCTACACCTTC	CASSAARDNYGYTF
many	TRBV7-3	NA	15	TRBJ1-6	TGTGCCAGCAGCTATTTGGTACAGGAAAATTCACCCCTCCACTTT	CASSYLVQENSPLHF
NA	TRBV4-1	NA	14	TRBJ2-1	TGCGCCAGCAGCCCGGAGGGCGGTGGGGATGGGCAGTTCTTC	CASSPEGGGDGQFF
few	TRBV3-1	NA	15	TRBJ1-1	TGTGCCAGCAGCCAAGTAGGGACATCAAACACTGAAGCTTTCTTT	CASSQVGTSNTEAFF
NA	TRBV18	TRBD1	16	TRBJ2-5	TGTGCCAGCGGCTTCACCGGGACAGGGGGCGAAGAGACCCAGTACTTC	CASGFTGTGGEETQYF
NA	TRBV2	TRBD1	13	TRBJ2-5	TGTGCCAGTACAGGGGTCCGACAAGAGACCCAGTACTTC	CASTGVRQETQYF
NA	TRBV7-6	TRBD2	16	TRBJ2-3	TGTGCCAGCAGCTCGGGCGGGGGGGGGCACAGGAATACGCAGTATTTT	CASSSGGGGHRNTQYF
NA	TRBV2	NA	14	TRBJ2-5	TGTGCCAGTGACAGGTCCTCGTACCAAGAGACCCAGTACTTC	CASDRSSYQETQYF
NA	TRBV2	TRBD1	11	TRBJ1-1	TGTGCCAGCAGTTCGGACAGGGAAGCTTTCTTT	CASSSDREAFF
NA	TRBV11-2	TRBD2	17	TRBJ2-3	TGTGCCAGCAGCGGACTAGCGGGAGTGGGGTCCCCAGATACGCAGTATTTT	CASSGLAGVGSPDTQYF
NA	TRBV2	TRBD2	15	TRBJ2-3	TGTGCCAGCAGAGCCGGGACTAGCGGTACAGATACGCAGTATTTT	CASRAGTSGTDTQYF
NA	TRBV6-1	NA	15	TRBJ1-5	TGTGCCAGCAGTGGATTTGACCGAAACAATCAGCCCCAGCATTTT	CASSGFDRNNQPQHF
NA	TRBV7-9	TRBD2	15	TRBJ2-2	TGTGCCAGTAGCTTAGCGGGGCCGGACACCGGGGAGCTGTTTTTT	CASSLAGPDTGELFF
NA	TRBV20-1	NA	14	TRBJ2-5	TGCAGTGCTAGTGTGGACTTCGGAGCGGAGACCCAGTACTTC	CSASVDFGAETQYF
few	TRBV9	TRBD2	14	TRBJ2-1	TGTGCCAGCAGTTTGGCCGGGGGGGGCAATGAGCAGTTCTTC	CASSLAGGGNEQFF
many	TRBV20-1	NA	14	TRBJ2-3	TGCAGTGCTAGACACGGCGGACGCACAGATACGCAGTATTTT	CSARHGGRTDTQYF
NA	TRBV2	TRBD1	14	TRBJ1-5	TGTGCCAGCAGTCGGGACAGGCGCGGTCAGCCCCAGCATTTT	CASSRDRRGQPQHF
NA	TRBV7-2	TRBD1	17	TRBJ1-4	TGTGCCAGCAGCTCCCTTGGGACAGGGGGTTCGCACGAAAAACTGTTTTTT	CASSSLGTGGSHEKLFF
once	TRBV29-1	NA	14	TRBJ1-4	TGCAGCGCAGAGGACGGGTTGACTAATGAAAAACTGTTTTTT	CSAEDGLTNEKLFF
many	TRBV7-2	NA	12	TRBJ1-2	TGTGCCAGCAGCTACCCGGGGTATGGCTACACCTTC	CASSYPGYGYTF
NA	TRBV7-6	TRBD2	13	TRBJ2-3	TGTGCCAGCAGCTTTCAAGCGGGGGTTGAGCAGTATTTT	CASSFQAGVEQYF